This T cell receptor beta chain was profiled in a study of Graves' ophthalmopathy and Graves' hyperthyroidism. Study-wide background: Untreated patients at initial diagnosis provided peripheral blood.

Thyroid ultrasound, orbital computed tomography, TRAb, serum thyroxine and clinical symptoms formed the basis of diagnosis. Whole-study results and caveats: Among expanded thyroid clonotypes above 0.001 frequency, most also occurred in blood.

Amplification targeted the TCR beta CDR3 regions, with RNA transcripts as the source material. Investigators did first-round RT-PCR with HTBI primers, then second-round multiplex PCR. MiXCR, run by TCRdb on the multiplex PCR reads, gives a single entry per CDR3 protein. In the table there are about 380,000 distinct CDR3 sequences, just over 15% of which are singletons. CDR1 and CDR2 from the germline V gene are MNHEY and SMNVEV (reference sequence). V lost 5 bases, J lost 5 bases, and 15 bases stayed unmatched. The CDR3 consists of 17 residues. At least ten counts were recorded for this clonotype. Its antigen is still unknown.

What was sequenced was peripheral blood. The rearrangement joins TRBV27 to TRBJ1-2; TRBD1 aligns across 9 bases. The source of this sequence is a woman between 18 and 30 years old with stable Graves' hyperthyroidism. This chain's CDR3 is CASSPRTGAHKPYGYTF. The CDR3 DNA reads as TGTGCCAGCAGTCCCCGGACAGGGGCTCATAAGCCTTATGGCTACACCTTC.